The TCR beta chain under discussion was sequenced for a study of shared clonotypes between healthy human individuals. A word on this clone: Its antigen is as yet unknown.

Points from the study as a whole: Relative to clonotypes present in all four donors, those not shared had lower generation probabilities. Naive CD4 clonotype sharing across a handful of donors was about 5%. Clonotype sharing among the donors was expected to vary with sequencing depth.

In the naive CD8 group, cells lacked CD45RO and were positively selected for CCR7, so terminally differentiated effector memory CD45RA+ cells were left out. Adult donors, all healthy and HIV-negative, had no recent acute infections or vaccinations. Libraries were prepared by immunoSEQ multiplex PCR; TCRdb keeps only in-frame clonotypes and omits some of them. This table holds 650,000 to 800,000 clones, about 90% found once. Input material: naive CD8+ T cells sorted from blood. This clonotype was sampled from a man aged 25-40 years in good health.

The CDR3 DNA is TGTGCCTGGGACCCAGGGACTAGAGACGACGAGCAGTACTTC. It encodes CAWDPGTRDDEQYF. The chain carries TRBV30 and TRBJ2-7; 8 bases agree with TRBD2. Per germline, CDR1 GTSNPN and CDR2 SVGIG (reference sequence). The CDR3 spans 14 residues. Trimming at V came to 5 bases and at J to 5 bases, leaving 11 bases not matched to a gene.